This T cell receptor (beta chain) was recovered during a study of blood T cell repertoires in COVID-19 (dated by TCRdb to the early 2020s). About the investigation overall: Samples from collaborators originated in the United States, Italy and Spain and spanned both the acute and convalescent phases of COVID-19. The prospective study material was composed of cDNA or gDNA derived from T cells, B-cell-depleted T cells, or PBMCs. Where available, HLA class I and class II types were obtained from metadata supplied by the sample provider rather than from assay-based typing. The sample metadata nearly always contained a de-identified subject ID, COVID-19 status, age in years and sex. Deeply sampled blood TCRbeta repertoires from subjects exposed to, actively infected with, or recovered from COVID-19 were included in the dataset. The repertoires were released in a freely available public database intended as a resource for research on the immune response to SARS-CoV-2. Samples came from the ongoing ImmuneRACE study (first 160 participants) plus 1,254 subjects from 6 global collaborators. The full study reports these points: The amount of clinical and demographic metadata varied by source and participant and was provided uncurated.

In Seattle, one collaborating source enrolled patients while the infection was active and tracked those patients longitudinally over the course of disease. Collaborating institutions collected whole blood in K2EDTA tubes following their own protocols. For TCRbeta analysis, collaborator samples were shipped as frozen whole blood, as isolated PBMCs, or as DNA extracted from either sample type. The CDR3 covers 15 residues, taking in both the cysteine and the phenylalanine. Only the CDR3 part of the read is kept: 45 bases, read in frame from the first base. In the germline V gene, CDR1 corresponds to MDHEN and CDR2 to SYDVKM. Trimming accounts for 4 bases at V and 6 bases at J, while the number of junction bases matched to no gene is 9. Turning to this clone: What antigen it recognizes has not been identified. Per-base quality was not reported, and no clone a single base away is much larger than it.

TCRbeta CDR3 regions were amplified from genomic DNA by means of the immunoSEQ Assay, a bias-controlled multiplex PCR. Per the authors' processing: Nucleated cell counts per sample were estimated from amplification of reference gene primers within the assay. To quantify the absolute abundance of each unique TCRbeta CDR3 rearrangement, sequence reads were collapsed and filtered. For each sample, productive Simpson clonality was calculated as the square root of Simpson's diversity index over productive rearrangements. This is the immuneACCESS table as TCRdb keeps it, with only in-frame sequences that have V and J called. A part of the clones is gone; compared with another copy, unresolved V genes explain less than half, and the rest is unexplained. V, J and clone size were drawn from that table, and D and trimming were deduced from the DNA. In this sample the table shows about 160,000 clones, 80% to 90% of which occur a single time. Together, the top ten hold roughly an eighth of the sample.

The chain was built from TRBV28 and TRBJ2-4; the junction holds 7 bases that match TRBD2. The TCR originated in a man between 18 and 29 years old with COVID-19, enrolled during active disease. The sequencing sample was made of peripheral blood. The DNA sequence is given as TGTGCCAGCAGTTCCTTATTGGGAGGGTTAAACATTCAGTACTTC. Its coded protein is CASSSLLGGLNIQYF.